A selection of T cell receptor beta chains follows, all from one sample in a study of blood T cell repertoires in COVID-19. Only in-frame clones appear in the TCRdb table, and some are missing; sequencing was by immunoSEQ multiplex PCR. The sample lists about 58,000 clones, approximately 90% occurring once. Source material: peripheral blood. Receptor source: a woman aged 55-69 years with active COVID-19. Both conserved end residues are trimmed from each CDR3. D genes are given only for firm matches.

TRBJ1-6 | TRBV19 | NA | ASSLFRDRNSPLH
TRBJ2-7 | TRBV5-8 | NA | ASSSQDTYEQY
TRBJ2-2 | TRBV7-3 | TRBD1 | ASSSQGAHTGELF
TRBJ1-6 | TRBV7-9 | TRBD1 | ASTIGQGGSPLH
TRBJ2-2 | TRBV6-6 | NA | ASSPGASNTGELF
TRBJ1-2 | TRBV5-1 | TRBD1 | ASSFPGGYDGYT
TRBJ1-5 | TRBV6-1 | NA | ASSDHQPADQPQH
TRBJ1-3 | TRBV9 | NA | ASSGESGNTIY
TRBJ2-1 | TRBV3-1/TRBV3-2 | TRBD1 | ASSQEEAGGLPYNEQF
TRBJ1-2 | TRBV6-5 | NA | ASSPTAGGYT
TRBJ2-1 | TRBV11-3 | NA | ASSKRGSSYNEQF
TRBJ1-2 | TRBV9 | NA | ASSESKPGHRGYT
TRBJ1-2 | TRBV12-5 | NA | ASGSPPANYGYT
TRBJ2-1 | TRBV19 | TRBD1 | ASTTTGGEVWGEQF
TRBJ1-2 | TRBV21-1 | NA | ASSKVRGYT
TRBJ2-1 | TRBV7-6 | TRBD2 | ASSLGTSVYNEQF
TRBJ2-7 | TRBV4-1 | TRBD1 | ASSHTGAREQY
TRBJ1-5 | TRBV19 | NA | ASRGQHYSNQPQH
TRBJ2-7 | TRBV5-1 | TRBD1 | ASTPPTGDYEQY
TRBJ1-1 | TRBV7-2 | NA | ASLMGGFTEAF
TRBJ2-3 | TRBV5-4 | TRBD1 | ASSHRGDADTQY
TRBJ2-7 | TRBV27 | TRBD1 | ASSAGQGHPGGEQY
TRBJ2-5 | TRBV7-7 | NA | ASSTNRGGQETQY
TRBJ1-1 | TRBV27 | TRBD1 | ASSSYHRGWTEAF
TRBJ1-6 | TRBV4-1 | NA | ASSQGMGASNSPLH
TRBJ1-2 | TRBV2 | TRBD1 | ASNNGQGAYGYT
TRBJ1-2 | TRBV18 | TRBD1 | ASSPAGTGLSGDGYT
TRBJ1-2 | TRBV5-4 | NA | ASSLDRANYGYT
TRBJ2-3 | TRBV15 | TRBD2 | ATSGRSEAGGTRTDTQY
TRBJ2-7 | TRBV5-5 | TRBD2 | ASLPGLADYEQY
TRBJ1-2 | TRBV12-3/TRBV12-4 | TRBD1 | ASSTRDSGYT
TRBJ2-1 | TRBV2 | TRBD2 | ASSEGRGAYNEQF
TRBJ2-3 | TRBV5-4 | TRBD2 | ASSSGLAGGRTDTQY
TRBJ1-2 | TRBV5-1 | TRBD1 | ASSPTGQYYGYT
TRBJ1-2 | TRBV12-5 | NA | ASGLVQGRGYT
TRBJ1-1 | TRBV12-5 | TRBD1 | ASGSGQGATEAF
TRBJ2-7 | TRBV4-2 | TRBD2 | ASSQELGSGGEQY
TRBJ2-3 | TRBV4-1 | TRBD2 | ASSLLAGGSTDTQY
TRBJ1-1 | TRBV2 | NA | ASKQVLSMNTEAF
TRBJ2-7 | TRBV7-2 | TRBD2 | ASSFLTSGGGEQY
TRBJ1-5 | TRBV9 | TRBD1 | ASSPSGTAFNQPQH